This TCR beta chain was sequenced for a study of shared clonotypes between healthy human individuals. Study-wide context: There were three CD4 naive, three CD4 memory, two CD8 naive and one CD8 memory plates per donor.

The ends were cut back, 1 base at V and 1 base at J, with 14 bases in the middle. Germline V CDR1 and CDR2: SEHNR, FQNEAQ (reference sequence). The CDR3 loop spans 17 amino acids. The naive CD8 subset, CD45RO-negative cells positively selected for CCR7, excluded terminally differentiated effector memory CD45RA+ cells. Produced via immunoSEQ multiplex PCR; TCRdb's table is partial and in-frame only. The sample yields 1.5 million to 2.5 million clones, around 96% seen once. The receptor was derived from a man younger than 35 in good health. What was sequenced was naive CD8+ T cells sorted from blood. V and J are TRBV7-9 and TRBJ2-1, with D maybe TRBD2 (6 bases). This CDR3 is CASSLDSGIGSYNEQFF. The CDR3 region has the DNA TGTGCCAGCAGCTTAGATAGCGGCATAGGTTCCTACAATGAGCAGTTCTTC.